The sequence of this T cell receptor beta chain was determined in a study of Ad26.COV2.S vaccination and SARS-CoV-2 variants. Noted treatment: roughly 19 received Ad26.COV2.S at low or high dose, single or two shots; 5 received placebo; per-sample allocation not given. Samples analyzed were those drawn on day 63 after the first vaccine or placebo injection. Only in-frame clones appear in the TCRdb table, and some are missing; sequencing was by immunoSEQ multiplex PCR. This table holds about 410,000 clones, roughly 90% found once. Germline CDR1 reads SNHLY; CDR2 reads FYNNEI. CDR3 length equals 13 residues. Trimming took off 6 bases at V and 1 base at J, with 9 bases between the two ends.

The receptor comes from a person between 18 and 59 years old who received the Ad26.COV2.S COVID-19 vaccine or a placebo. The source was peripheral blood, collected in a trial of Ad26.COV2.S vaccine versus placebo. This chain links TRBV2 with TRBJ1-2; D gene ambiguous. As DNA, the CDR3 is TGTGCCAGCAGGGATACCGGTAACTATGGCTACACCTTC. The encoded protein is CASRDTGNYGYTF. Based on the CDR3 plus reference TRBV2 and TRBJ1-2, the full variable domain is EPEVTQTPSHQVTQMGQEVILRCVPISNHLYFYWYRQILGQKVEFLVSFYNNEISEKSEIFDDQFSVERPDGSNFTLKIRSTKLEDSAMYFCASRDTGNYGYTFGSGTRLTVV.